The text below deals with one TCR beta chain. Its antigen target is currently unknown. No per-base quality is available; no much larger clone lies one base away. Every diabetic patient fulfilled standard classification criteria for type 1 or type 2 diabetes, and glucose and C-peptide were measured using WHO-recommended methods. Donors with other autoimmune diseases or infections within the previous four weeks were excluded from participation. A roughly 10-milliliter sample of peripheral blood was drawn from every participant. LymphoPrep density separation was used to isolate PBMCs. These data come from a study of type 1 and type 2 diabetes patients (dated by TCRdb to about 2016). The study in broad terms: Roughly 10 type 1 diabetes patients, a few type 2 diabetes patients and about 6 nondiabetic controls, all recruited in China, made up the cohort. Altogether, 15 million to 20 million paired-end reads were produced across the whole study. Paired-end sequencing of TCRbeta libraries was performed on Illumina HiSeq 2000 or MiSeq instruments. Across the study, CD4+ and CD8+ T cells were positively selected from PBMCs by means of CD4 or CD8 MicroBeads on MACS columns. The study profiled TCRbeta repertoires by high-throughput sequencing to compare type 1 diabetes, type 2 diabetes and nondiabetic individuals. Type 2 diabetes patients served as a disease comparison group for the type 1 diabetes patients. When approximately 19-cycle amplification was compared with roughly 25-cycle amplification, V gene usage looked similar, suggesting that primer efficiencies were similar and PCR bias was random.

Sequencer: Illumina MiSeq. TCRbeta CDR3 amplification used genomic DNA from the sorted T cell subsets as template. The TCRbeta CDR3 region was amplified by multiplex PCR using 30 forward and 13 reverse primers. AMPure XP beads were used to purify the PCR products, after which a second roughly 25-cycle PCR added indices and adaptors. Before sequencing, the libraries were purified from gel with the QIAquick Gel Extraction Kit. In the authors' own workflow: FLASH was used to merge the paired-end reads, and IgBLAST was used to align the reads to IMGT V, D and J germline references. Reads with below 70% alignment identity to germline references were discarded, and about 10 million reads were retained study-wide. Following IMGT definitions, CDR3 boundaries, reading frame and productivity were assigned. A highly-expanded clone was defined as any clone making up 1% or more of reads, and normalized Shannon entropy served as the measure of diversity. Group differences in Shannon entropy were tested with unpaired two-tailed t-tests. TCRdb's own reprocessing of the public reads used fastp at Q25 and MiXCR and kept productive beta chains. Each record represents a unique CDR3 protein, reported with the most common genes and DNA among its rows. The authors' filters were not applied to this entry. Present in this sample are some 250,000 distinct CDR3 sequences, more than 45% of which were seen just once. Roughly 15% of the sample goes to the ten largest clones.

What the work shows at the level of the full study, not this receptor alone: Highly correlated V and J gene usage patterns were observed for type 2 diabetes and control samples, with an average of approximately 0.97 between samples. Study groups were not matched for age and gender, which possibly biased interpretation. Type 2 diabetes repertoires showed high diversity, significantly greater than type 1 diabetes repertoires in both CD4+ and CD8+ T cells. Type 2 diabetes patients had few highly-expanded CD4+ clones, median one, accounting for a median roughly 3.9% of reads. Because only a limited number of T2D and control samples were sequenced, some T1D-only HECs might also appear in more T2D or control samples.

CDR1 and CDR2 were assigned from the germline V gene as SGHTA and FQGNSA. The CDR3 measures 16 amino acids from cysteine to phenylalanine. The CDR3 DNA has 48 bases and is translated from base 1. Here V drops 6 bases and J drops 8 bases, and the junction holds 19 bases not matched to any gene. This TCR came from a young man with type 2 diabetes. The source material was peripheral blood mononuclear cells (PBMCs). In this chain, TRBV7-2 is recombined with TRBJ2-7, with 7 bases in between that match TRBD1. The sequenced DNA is TGTGCCAGCAGGGCCGGGACAGACGATATCCCACCTCAGCAGTACTTC. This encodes CASRAGTDDIPPQQYF.